Sequencing of this T cell receptor (beta chain) was carried out in a study of blood T cell repertoires in COVID-19. The wider study: Italy, Spain and the United States were the sources of the convalescent and acute COVID-19 samples. Sample material is recorded as cDNA or gDNA derived from T cells, B-cell-depleted T cells, or PBMCs.

This clone was counted a single time. In the source study's methods: Cell counts per sample came from amplifying reference gene primers. Using immunoSEQ multiplex PCR, the repertoire was profiled, and TCRdb retains in-frame clones only, with some absent. Clonal size and the V and J genes are those of that table, whereas D and trimming came from the DNA. The sample gives over 90,000 clones, about 85% of which show up once; under 2.5% is in the top ten. Germline V gives CDR1 SGHRS, CDR2 YFSETQ. The CDR3 totals 15 residues. V gave up 6 bases and J gave up 1 base; unmatched junction bases: 6. The TCR originated in a man aged 50-60 years with active COVID-19. The specimen sequenced was peripheral blood. This sequence joins TRBV5-1 and TRBJ2-2, with 7 bases matching TRBD1. The CDR3 is CASKIGTENTGELFF. The CDR3 nucleotides read TGCGCCAGCAAGATTGGGACAGAGAACACCGGGGAGCTGTTTTTT.